This T cell receptor beta chain was documented in a study of cytomegalovirus exposure and HLA in healthy donors. CDR3 length equals 16 residues. Germline CDR1 SNHLY, CDR2 FYNNEI. The V and J ends lost 6 bases and 2 bases, in that order; junction bases with no gene match: 4. The PCR used 60 Vbeta and 13 Jbeta primers. Produced via immunoSEQ multiplex PCR; TCRdb's table is partial and in-frame only. There are 200,000 to 250,000 clones in the sample; roughly 79% occur only once, and around 0.57% lies in the top ten. This chain connects TRBV2 to TRBJ2-6, with 10 bases matching TRBD1. The sample consisted of PBMCs. The TCR sequence derives from a woman aged 40 to 50 in good health and CMV-seronegative. The CDR3 region is CASSRTGGAGANVLTF. The CDR3 DNA reads TGTGCCAGCAGCCGGACAGGGGGAGCTGGGGCCAACGTCCTGACTTTC.